Here is one TCR beta chain with its context. What antigen it recognizes has not been identified. No much larger clone exists at a distance of one base, and base qualities are not known. The immunoSEQ Assay, a bias-controlled multiplex PCR, was used to amplify TCRbeta CDR3 regions from genomic DNA. In the paper's pipeline: The number of nucleated cells in each sample was estimated by amplification of reference gene primers within the assay. To quantify the absolute abundance of each unique TCRbeta CDR3 rearrangement, sequence reads were collapsed and filtered. Productive Simpson clonality was computed per sample as the square root of Simpson's diversity index over productive rearrangements. TCRdb holds this immuneACCESS table with in-frame rearrangements only. Some clones are missing; in checked studies, unresolved V genes explain under half, and the rest has no known cause. The V and J calls and clone size are taken from that table; D and trimming were inferred from the DNA. In this sample the table shows under 200,000 clones, roughly 80% of which occur a single time. Less than 4% of the sample belongs to the ten largest clones.

This sample was included in a study of blood T cell repertoires in COVID-19 (dated by TCRdb to about 2020). Some background on the complete study: The collaborator samples originated in the United States, Italy and Spain and spanned the acute and convalescent phases of COVID-19. The prospective study material was composed of cDNA or gDNA derived from T cells, B-cell-depleted T cells, or PBMCs. Deeply sampled blood TCRbeta repertoires from subjects exposed to, actively infected with, or recovered from COVID-19 were included in the dataset. The repertoires were released in a freely available public database meant as a resource for research on the immune response to SARS-CoV-2. Samples came from the ongoing ImmuneRACE study (first 160 participants) plus 1,254 subjects from 6 global collaborators. The sample metadata nearly always contained a de-identified subject ID, COVID-19 status, age in years and sex. Where available, HLA class I and class II types were obtained from metadata supplied by the sample provider rather than from assay-based typing.

The study at large found these results: The quantity of clinical and demographic metadata differed by source and by participant and was supplied without curation.

Enrolling through a virtual design, the prospective study's participants ranged in age from roughly 18 to 100 years and lived across more than 20 United States geographic areas. Cohort assignment in the prospective study relied on participant-reported clinical history from a screening survey and a study questionnaire. For ImmuneRACE Cohort 3, a participant was defined as recovered based on two consecutive negative NP/OP PCR tests, clearance by a healthcare professional, or resolution of symptoms. Mobile phlebotomists in the prospective study collected whole blood, serum and a nasopharyngeal or oropharyngeal swab from every participant. Participants in the prospective study had the option to provide additional blood draws and questionnaires over a roughly 2-month period. Blood samples from the prospective study were shipped frozen or at room temperature prior to DNA extraction. From cysteine to phenylalanine, the CDR3 is 15 amino acids long. Kept here is only the CDR3 DNA, which spans 45 bases and is read in frame from base 1. Taken from the germline V gene (reference sequence), the CDR1 and CDR2 loops are MNHEY and SMNVEV. Ends trimmed: V by 2 bases, J by 3 bases; bases unmatched to a gene: 6.

Recombination connected TRBV27 to TRBJ1-1; 7 junctional bases match TRBD1. This clonotype was obtained from an older woman who had recovered from COVID-19. The sample comprised PBMCs or T cells enriched from blood (not recorded which). At the DNA level, the sequence is TGTGCCAGCAGTTTAGGACCTCAGGGGGACACTGAAGCTTTCTTT. Its protein reads: CASSLGPQGDTEAFF.